This T cell receptor beta chain was retrieved from a study of blood T cell repertoires in COVID-19. The overall study: Samples of COVID-19 (acute and convalescent) were obtained from the United States, Italy and Spain. PBMCs, B-cell-depleted T cells, or T cells provided the cDNA or gDNA that made up the material.

Trimming took off 3 bases at V and 3 bases at J, with 16 bases between the two ends. This CDR3 comprises 16 residues. Germline V gives CDR1 SGDLS, CDR2 YYNGEE. Patients from Seattle were sampled longitudinally, starting during active infection. Source study methods: Estimates of nucleated cell counts were drawn from the amplification of reference gene primers. Generated by immunoSEQ multiplex PCR, the TCRdb table keeps only in-frame clones and is missing some. From that table come the V and J calls and clone size; the DNA was used to work out D and trimming. Of approximately 210,000 clones listed, just under 85% were seen once; the top ten hold 0.9% to 0.95%.

The sequence was collected from a man aged 55-75 years with COVID-19, enrolled during active disease. Sequenced sample: peripheral blood. V and J are TRBV9 and TRBJ2-1; TRBD2 might be the D (5 bases). The CDR3 region is CASSASYGVLYNEQFF. The CDR3 nucleotides read TGTGCCAGCAGCGCCTCGTACGGGGTACTCTACAATGAGCAGTTCTTC.